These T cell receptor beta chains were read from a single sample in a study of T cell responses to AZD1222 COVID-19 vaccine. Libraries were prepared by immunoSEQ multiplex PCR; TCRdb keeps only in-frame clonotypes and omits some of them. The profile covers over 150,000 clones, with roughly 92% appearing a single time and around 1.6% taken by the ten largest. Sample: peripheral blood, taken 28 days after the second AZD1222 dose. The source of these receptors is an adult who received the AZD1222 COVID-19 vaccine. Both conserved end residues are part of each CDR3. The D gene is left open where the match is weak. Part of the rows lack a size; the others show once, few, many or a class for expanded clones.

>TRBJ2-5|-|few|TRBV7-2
CASTLTFTRETQYF
TGTGCCAGCACCCTAACTTTTACGCGAGAGACCCAGTACTTC
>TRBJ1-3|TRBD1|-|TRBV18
CASSPQGAGDTIYF
TGTGCCAGCTCCCCACAGGGGGCTGGAGACACCATATATTTT
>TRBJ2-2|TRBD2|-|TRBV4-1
CASSPLAGENTGELFF
TGCGCCAGCAGCCCACTAGCGGGAGAGAACACCGGGGAGCTGTTTTTT
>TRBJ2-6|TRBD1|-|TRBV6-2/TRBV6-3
CASSYSTGGSGANVLTF
TGTGCCAGCAGTTACTCGACAGGGGGCAGTGGGGCCAACGTCCTGACTTTC
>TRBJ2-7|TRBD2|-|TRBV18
CASSPPGGRYEQYF
TGTGCCAGCTCACCCCCGGGGGGGCGATACGAGCAGTACTTC
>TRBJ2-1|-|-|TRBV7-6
CASSLEMEGPYNEQFF
TGTGCCAGCAGCTTAGAGATGGAGGGCCCCTACAATGAGCAGTTCTTC
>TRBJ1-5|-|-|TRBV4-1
CASSQSGGGNQPQHF
TGCGCCAGCAGCCAATCTGGGGGTGGCAATCAGCCCCAGCATTTT
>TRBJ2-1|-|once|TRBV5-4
CASSLGPGNEQFF
TGTGCCAGCAGCTTAGGCCCGGGGAATGAGCAGTTCTTC
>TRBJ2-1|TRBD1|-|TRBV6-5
CATEGAIGNEQFF
TGTGCCACCGAGGGGGCGATTGGCAATGAGCAGTTCTTC
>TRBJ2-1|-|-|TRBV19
CASSKPRGTYNEQFF
TGTGCCAGTAGTAAACCGCGGGGAACCTACAATGAGCAGTTCTTC
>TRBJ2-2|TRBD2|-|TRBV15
CATSSFGGDPRDLGEFIGAGELFF
TGTGCCACCAGCAGCTTCGGGGGGGACCCCCGAGATCTTGGGGAATTCATCGGCGCCGGGGAGCTGTTTTTT
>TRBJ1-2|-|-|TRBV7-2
CASRVDPGILYGYTF
TGTGCCAGCAGGGTAGACCCGGGGATCCTCTATGGCTACACCTTC
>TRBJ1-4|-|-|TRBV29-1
CSAGQSNEKLFF
TGCAGCGCTGGACAGAGTAATGAAAAACTGTTTTTT
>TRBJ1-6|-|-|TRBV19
CASSISGVGSPLHF
TGTGCCAGTAGTATATCGGGGGTAGGGTCACCCCTCCACTTT
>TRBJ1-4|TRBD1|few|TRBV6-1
CASSDLTGGIEKLFF
TGTGCCAGCAGTGATTTGACAGGGGGCATTGAAAAACTGTTTTTT
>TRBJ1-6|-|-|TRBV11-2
CASSSYDITLHF
TGTGCCAGCAGCTCCTACGACATAACCCTCCACTTT
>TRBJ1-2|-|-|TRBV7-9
CASSLGAAYGYTF
TGTGCCAGCAGCTTAGGGGCGGCTTATGGCTACACCTTC
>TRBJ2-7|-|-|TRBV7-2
CASSRQGSLDIEQYF
TGTGCCAGCAGCCGTCAGGGGAGTCTTGATATCGAGCAGTACTTC
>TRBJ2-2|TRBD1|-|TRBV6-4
CASSAGGATGELFF
TGTGCCAGCAGTGCAGGGGGCGCAACCGGGGAGCTGTTTTTT
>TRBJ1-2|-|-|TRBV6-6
CASSLTDRIVNYGYTF
TGTGCCAGCAGTTTAACCGACAGGATTGTTAACTATGGCTACACCTTC
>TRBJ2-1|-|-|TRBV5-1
CASSLGTVRSSYNEQFF
TGCGCCAGCAGCTTGGGAACAGTAAGATCCTCCTACAATGAGCAGTTCTTC
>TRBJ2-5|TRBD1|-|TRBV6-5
CASSYSDRVQETQYF
TGTGCCAGCAGTTACTCTGACAGGGTCCAAGAGACCCAGTACTTC
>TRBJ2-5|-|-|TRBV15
CATSRASEETQYF
TGTGCCACCAGCAGAGCTTCGGAAGAGACCCAGTACTTC
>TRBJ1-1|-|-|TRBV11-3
CASSLELSSNTEAFF
TGTGCCAGCAGCTTAGAGCTCAGCTCGAACACTGAAGCTTTCTTT
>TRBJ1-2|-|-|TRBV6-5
CASSFDSAGWGYTF
TGTGCCAGCAGTTTCGACTCTGCAGGGTGGGGCTACACCTTC
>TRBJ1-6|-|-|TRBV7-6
CASRRTGTNSPLHF
TGTGCCAGCAGACGAACCGGGACGAATTCACCCCTCCACTTT
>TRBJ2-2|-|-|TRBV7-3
CASSSDGGGELFF
TGTGCCAGCAGCTCAGATGGGGGCGGGGAGCTGTTTTTT
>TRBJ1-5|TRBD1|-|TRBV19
CASSSRDSRIYSNQPQHF
TGTGCCAGTAGTTCCCGGGACAGCCGAATTTATAGCAATCAGCCCCAGCATTTT
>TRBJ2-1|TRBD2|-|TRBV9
CASSVNPAGAYEQFF
TGTGCCAGCAGCGTAAACCCAGCGGGAGCATATGAGCAGTTCTTC
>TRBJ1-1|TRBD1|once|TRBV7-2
CASSLTGQGALALNTEAFF
TGTGCCAGCAGCTTAACTGGACAGGGGGCCTTGGCTCTGAACACTGAAGCTTTCTTT
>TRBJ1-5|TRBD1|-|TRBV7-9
CASSPPIHRGSNQPQHF
TGTGCCAGCAGCCCCCCAATCCACAGGGGCAGCAATCAGCCCCAGCATTTT
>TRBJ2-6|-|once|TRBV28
CASTLYSNVLTF
TGTGCCAGCACACTGTATTCCAACGTCCTGACTTTC
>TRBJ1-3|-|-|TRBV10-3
CAISPQYTENSGNTIYF
TGTGCCATCAGTCCCCAATATACAGAGAACTCTGGAAACACCATATATTTT
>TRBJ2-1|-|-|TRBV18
CASSPRIGKSYNEQFF
TGTGCCAGCTCACCTCGAATAGGGAAGTCCTACAATGAGCAGTTCTTC
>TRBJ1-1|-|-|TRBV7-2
CASRNRALNTEAFF
TGTGCCAGCAGGAACAGGGCCTTGAACACTGAAGCTTTCTTT
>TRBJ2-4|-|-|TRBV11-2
CASSPHRDKNIQYF
TGTGCCAGCAGCCCCCACCGGGACAAAAACATTCAGTACTTC
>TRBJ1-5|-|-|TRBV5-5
CASSLAIGGNQPQHF
TGTGCCAGCAGCTTGGCCATCGGGGGGAATCAGCCCCAGCATTTT
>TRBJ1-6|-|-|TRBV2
CASSESRIGSPLHF
TGTGCCAGCAGTGAAAGCAGGATTGGATCACCCCTCCACTTT
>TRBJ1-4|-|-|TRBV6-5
CASSSKHGRKEKLFF
TGTGCCAGCAGTTCAAAACATGGGCGGAAGGAAAAACTGTTTTTT
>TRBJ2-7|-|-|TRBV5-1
CASSRGPDSEQYF
TGCGCCAGCAGCAGGGGCCCGGACTCCGAGCAGTACTTC
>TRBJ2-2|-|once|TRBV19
CASSISPPTGELFF
TGTGCCAGTAGTATCTCTCCCCCCACCGGGGAGCTGTTTTTT
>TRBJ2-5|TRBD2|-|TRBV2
CASQRGGRQETQYF
TGTGCCAGCCAACGGGGGGGGAGACAAGAGACCCAGTACTTC
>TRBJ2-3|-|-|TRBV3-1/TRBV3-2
CASSQATSPDTQYF
TGTGCCAGCAGCCAAGCAACTAGCCCAGATACGCAGTATTTT
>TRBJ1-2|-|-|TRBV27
CASTSAGFNYGYTF
TGTGCCAGCACCTCCGCAGGCTTTAACTATGGCTACACCTTC
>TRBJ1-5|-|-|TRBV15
CATSRDFQQGRNQPQHF
TGTGCCACCAGCAGAGATTTTCAGCAGGGGAGGAATCAGCCCCAGCATTTT
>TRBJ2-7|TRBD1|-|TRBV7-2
CASSPTGFGYEQYF
TGTGCCAGCAGCCCGACAGGGTTCGGCTACGAGCAGTACTTC
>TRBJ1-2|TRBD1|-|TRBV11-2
CASSLRGQGSYGYTF
TGTGCCAGCAGCTTAAGGGGACAGGGAAGCTATGGCTACACCTTC